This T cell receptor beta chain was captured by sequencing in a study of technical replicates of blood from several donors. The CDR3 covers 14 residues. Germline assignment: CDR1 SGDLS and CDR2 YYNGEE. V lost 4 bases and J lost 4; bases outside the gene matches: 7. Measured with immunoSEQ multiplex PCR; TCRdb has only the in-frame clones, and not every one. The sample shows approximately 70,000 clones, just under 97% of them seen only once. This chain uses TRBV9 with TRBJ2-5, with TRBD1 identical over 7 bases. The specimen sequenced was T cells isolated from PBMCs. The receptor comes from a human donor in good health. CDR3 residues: CASSPQQGVETQYF. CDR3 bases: TGTGCCAGCAGCCCCCAGCAGGGGGTAGAGACCCAGTACTTC.